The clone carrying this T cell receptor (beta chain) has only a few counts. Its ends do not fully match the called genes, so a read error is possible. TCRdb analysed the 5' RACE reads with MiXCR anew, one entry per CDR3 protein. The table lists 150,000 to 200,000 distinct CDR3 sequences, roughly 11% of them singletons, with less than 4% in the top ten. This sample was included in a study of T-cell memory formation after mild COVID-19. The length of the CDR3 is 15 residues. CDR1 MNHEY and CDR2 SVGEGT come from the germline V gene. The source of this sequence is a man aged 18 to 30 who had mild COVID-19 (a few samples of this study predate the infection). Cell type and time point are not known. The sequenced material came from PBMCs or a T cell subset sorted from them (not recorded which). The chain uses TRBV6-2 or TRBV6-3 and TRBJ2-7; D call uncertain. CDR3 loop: CASSYLRGAAVEQYF. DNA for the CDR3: TGTGCCAGCAGCTACTTACGAGGAGCCGCGGTCGAGCAGTACTTC.